This passage covers 8 T cell receptor beta chains from one sample sequenced in a study of T cell repertoires in cytomegalovirus infection. Via MiXCR, TCRdb re-called the reads, giving one row per CDR3 protein. The sample consists of about 920,000 distinct CDR3 sequences, around 30% of them appearing once. For these receptors, no antigen is known. This specimen consisted of cultured CD8+ T cells from PBMCs, obtained from culture after CMV antigen stimulation. The receptors originated from a human donor in good health (CMV status not recorded). Some clones in this sample may be carry-over from other donors' samples.

The chain is built from TRBV7-9 and TRBJ2-1; 7 bases fit TRBD2. The germline V gene has CDR1 SEHNR and CDR2 FQNEAQ (reference sequence). The CDR3 covers 16 residues. The J segment lost 2 bases and the V segment lost 5 bases, leaving 9 bases of the junction unmatched. The CDR3 sequence: CASSPPGRVPYNEQFF. CDR3 coding DNA: TGTGCCAGCAGCCCCCCTGGGAGGGTCCCCTACAATGAGCAGTTCTTC. Full variable domain (rest looked up from reference TRBV7-9 and TRBJ2-1): DTGVSQNPRHKITKRGQNVTFRCDPISEHNRLYWYRQTLGQGPEFLTYFQNEAQLEKSRLLSDRFSAERPKGSFSTLEIQRTEQGDSAMYLCASSPPGRVPYNEQFFGPGTRLTVL.

The CDR3 DNA follows: TGCGCCAGCAGCCACCCGGACAGAATGAACACTGAAGCTTTCTTT. Amino acids: CASSHPDRMNTEAFF. The rearrangement links TRBV5-1 to TRBJ1-1, with D possibly matching TRBD1 (6 bases). The germline V gene encodes CDR1 SGHRS and CDR2 YFSETQ. V was trimmed by 4 bases and J by 0 bases, leaving 13 bases between them. CDR3 size: 15 residues.

In its sample, this clonotype was seen a few times. V is TRBV6-1 and J is TRBJ1-2, with D possibly being TRBD1 (6 bases). V shed 3 bases and J shed 4 bases, with 12 bases lying between them. The CDR3 extends over 14 amino acids. In germline, CDR1 is MNHNS, CDR2 SASEGT. CDR3 loop: CASSETGTIYGYTF. The CDR3 DNA follows: TGTGCCAGCAGTGAGACAGGCACCATCTATGGCTACACCTTC.

The genes are TRBV11-2 and TRBJ1-5; TRBD1 matches at 9 bases. The CDR3 length is 17 residues. Germline CDR1 SGHAT, CDR2 FQNNGV. V shed 5 bases, J shed 4 bases, and the junction held 12 bases outside the gene matches. CDR3 region: CASSPGFGQGSNQPQHF. In nucleotides, the CDR3 is TGTGCCAGCAGCCCAGGGTTCGGACAGGGGTCAAATCAGCCCCAGCATTTT.

V and J are TRBV7-8 and TRBJ2-5; unclear D gene. Per the germline V gene, CDR1 is SGHVS and CDR2 is FQNEAQ. CDR3 size: 16 residues. V lost 1 base, J lost 1 base, and 13 bases lay in between. The CDR3 DNA is TGTGCCAGCAGCTTAGTAAGGGATCCCGCCCAAGAGACCCAGTACTTC. Its protein product is CASSLVRDPAQETQYF. Together with reference TRBV7-8 and TRBJ2-5, the CDR3 gives the full variable domain: GAGVSQSPRYKVAKRGQDVALRCDPISGHVSLFWYQQALGQGPEFLTYFQNEAQLDKSGLPSDRFFAERPEGSVSTLKIQRTQQEDSAVYLCASSLVRDPAQETQYFGPGTRLLVL.

The chain links TRBV12-3 or TRBV12-4 to TRBJ2-5; D is possibly TRBD2 (6 bases). V was pared by 3 bases and J by 2 bases, with 16 bases between. This CDR3 is built from 16 residues. Here the CDR3 reads CASSFGSSHLQETQYF. As DNA, the CDR3 is TGTGCCAGCAGTTTCGGGAGCAGCCATCTACAAGAGACCCAGTACTTC.

There are a few counts of this clonotype. The rearrangement joins TRBV5-4 to TRBJ2-5; 12 bases are shared with TRBD1. Trimming at V came to 0 bases and at J to 5 bases, leaving 5 bases not matched to a gene. Germline loops: CDR1 SGHNT, CDR2 YYREEE (reference sequence). CDR3 length: 16 amino acids. The CDR3 region is CASSLVGQGARETQYF. CDR3 coding DNA: TGTGCCAGCAGCTTGGTGGGACAGGGGGCGCGTGAGACCCAGTACTTC. Complete variable domain (other parts from reference TRBV5-4 and TRBJ2-5): ETGVTQSPTHLIKTRGQQVTLRCSSQSGHNTVSWYQQALGQGPQFIFQYYREEENGRGNFPPRFSGLQFPNYSSELNVNALELDDSALYLCASSLVGQGARETQYFGPGTRLLVL.

The genes are TRBV27 and TRBJ2-5, with D possibly TRBD1 on 6 matching bases. V dropped 8 bases and J dropped 5 bases, with 12 bases sitting between them. The CDR3 sequence is 12 residues long. Germline V gene data show CDR1 as MNHEY and CDR2 as SMNVEV (reference sequence). CDR3: CASFSRGETQYF. In DNA, the CDR3 is TGTGCCAGCTTCAGCAGGGGTGAGACCCAGTACTTC.